The rows below give T cell receptor beta chains drawn from one sample of a study of blood T cell repertoires in COVID-19. Produced via immunoSEQ multiplex PCR; TCRdb's table is partial and in-frame only. The sample shows about 210,000 clones, approximately 86% of them seen only once. The sequencing sample was made of PBMCs or T cells enriched from blood (not recorded which). Receptor source: a woman between 40 and 50 years old with acute COVID-19. CDR3s include the opening cysteine and the closing phenylalanine or tryptophan. Fields, in order: V gene, J gene, clone size, CDR3 protein. Rows give clone size only sometimes, using once, few, many, or a class for an expanded clone.

v_call: TRBV5-8
j_call: TRBJ2-7
clone_size: .
cdr3_aa: CASIRRGEQYF

v_call: TRBV3-1/TRBV3-2
j_call: TRBJ2-7
clone_size: once
cdr3_aa: CASSQGRLAGRSYEQYF

v_call: TRBV28
j_call: TRBJ1-5
clone_size: .
cdr3_aa: CASSPQGVWQPQHF

v_call: TRBV11-2
j_call: TRBJ2-5
clone_size: few
cdr3_aa: CASSLVAAGGKTQYF

v_call: TRBV29-1
j_call: TRBJ2-2
clone_size: .
cdr3_aa: CSARDTSNTGELFF

v_call: TRBV7-9
j_call: TRBJ1-1
clone_size: .
cdr3_aa: CASRPDRGRMNTEAFF

v_call: TRBV11-3
j_call: TRBJ1-1
clone_size: few
cdr3_aa: CASSLTEETEAFF

v_call: TRBV2
j_call: TRBJ2-7
clone_size: .
cdr3_aa: CASRPPMTGTGSFYEQYF

v_call: TRBV18
j_call: TRBJ1-1
clone_size: .
cdr3_aa: CASSPSSNTEAFF

v_call: TRBV7-8
j_call: TRBJ2-3
clone_size: .
cdr3_aa: CASSFGADTQYF

v_call: TRBV30
j_call: TRBJ2-3
clone_size: .
cdr3_aa: CAWSVSGSDYPHF

v_call: TRBV2
j_call: TRBJ2-5
clone_size: .
cdr3_aa: CASMRQETQYF

v_call: TRBV20-1
j_call: TRBJ2-1
clone_size: .
cdr3_aa: CSASSGQGGYNEQFF

v_call: TRBV10-3
j_call: TRBJ1-2
clone_size: .
cdr3_aa: CAISGTGEGYGYTF

v_call: TRBV28
j_call: TRBJ1-2
clone_size: .
cdr3_aa: CASSLGAQTGVPGYTF

v_call: TRBV9
j_call: TRBJ1-2
clone_size: .
cdr3_aa: CASSVAGDYGYTF

v_call: TRBV5-1
j_call: TRBJ2-1
clone_size: .
cdr3_aa: CASSLKGGRAFDNEQFF

v_call: TRBV6-5
j_call: TRBJ1-1
clone_size: .
cdr3_aa: CASSYETGVVTEAFF

v_call: TRBV7-9
j_call: TRBJ2-1
clone_size: .
cdr3_aa: CASILGGVTYNEQFF

v_call: TRBV3-1/TRBV3-2
j_call: TRBJ1-6
clone_size: .
cdr3_aa: CASSQASNSPLHF

v_call: TRBV28
j_call: TRBJ2-7
clone_size: .
cdr3_aa: CASSFTLDRAYEQYF

v_call: TRBV5-5
j_call: TRBJ2-1
clone_size: .
cdr3_aa: CASSLTGGLWNEQFF

v_call: TRBV28
j_call: TRBJ1-2
clone_size: .
cdr3_aa: CASSLRDRLNYGYTF

v_call: TRBV29-1
j_call: TRBJ2-7
clone_size: .
cdr3_aa: CSVEILRQGAYEQYF

v_call: TRBV7-2
j_call: TRBJ1-2
clone_size: .
cdr3_aa: CASSLRSRTGGYGYTF

v_call: TRBV28
j_call: TRBJ1-5
clone_size: .
cdr3_aa: CASSSPHMGNQPQHF

v_call: TRBV6-2/TRBV6-3
j_call: TRBJ2-7
clone_size: .
cdr3_aa: CASSSLDSPTYEQYF

v_call: TRBV11-1
j_call: TRBJ2-7
clone_size: .
cdr3_aa: CASSLGQGGEQYF

v_call: TRBV9
j_call: TRBJ2-7
clone_size: once
cdr3_aa: CASSEGQGRQYF

v_call: TRBV7-2
j_call: TRBJ1-3
clone_size: once
cdr3_aa: CASSFDGGAGNTIYF

v_call: TRBV7-2
j_call: TRBJ2-7
clone_size: once
cdr3_aa: CASSAGLAGYYEQYF

v_call: TRBV11-2
j_call: TRBJ2-3
clone_size: .
cdr3_aa: CASSLGLAEVPQYF

v_call: TRBV14
j_call: TRBJ2-5
clone_size: .
cdr3_aa: CASSRQAQETQYF

v_call: TRBV5-1
j_call: TRBJ2-3
clone_size: .
cdr3_aa: CASSATGGSGTDTQYF

v_call: TRBV5-1
j_call: TRBJ1-6
clone_size: .
cdr3_aa: CASSLQTGDNSPLHF

v_call: TRBV27
j_call: TRBJ2-7
clone_size: .
cdr3_aa: CASRLGIAGVNEQYF

v_call: TRBV25-1
j_call: TRBJ2-1
clone_size: .
cdr3_aa: CASPPDCSYNEQFF

v_call: TRBV19
j_call: TRBJ2-2
clone_size: .
cdr3_aa: CASSEGTDTGELFF

v_call: TRBV18
j_call: TRBJ2-5
clone_size: .
cdr3_aa: CASSSDRASRGETQYF

v_call: TRBV30
j_call: TRBJ2-7
clone_size: .
cdr3_aa: CAWSGGRRGLRTSPEYEQYF

v_call: TRBV9
j_call: TRBJ2-7
clone_size: .
cdr3_aa: CASSGLTGFSEQYF

v_call: TRBV9
j_call: TRBJ1-3
clone_size: .
cdr3_aa: CASSATGVGNTIYF